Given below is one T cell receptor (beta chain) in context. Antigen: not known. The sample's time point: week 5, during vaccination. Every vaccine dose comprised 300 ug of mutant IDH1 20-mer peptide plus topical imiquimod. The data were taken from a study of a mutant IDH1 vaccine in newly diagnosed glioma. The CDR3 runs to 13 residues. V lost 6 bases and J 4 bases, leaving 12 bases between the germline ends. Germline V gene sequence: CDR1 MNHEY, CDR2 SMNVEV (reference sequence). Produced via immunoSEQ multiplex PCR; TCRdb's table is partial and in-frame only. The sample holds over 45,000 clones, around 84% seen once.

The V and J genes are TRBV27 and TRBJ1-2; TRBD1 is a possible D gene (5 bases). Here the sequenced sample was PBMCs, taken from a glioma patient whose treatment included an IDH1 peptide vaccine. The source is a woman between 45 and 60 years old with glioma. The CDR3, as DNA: TGTGCCAGCAGCGTCAGGGTGGGCTATGGCTACACCTTC. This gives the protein CASSVRVGYGYTF.